The 3 T cell receptor beta chains in this list originate from one sample, sequenced in a study of cytomegalovirus exposure and HLA in healthy donors (dated 2017 in TCRdb). Libraries were built with the immunoSEQ multiplex PCR assay. For the multiplex PCR, a mixture combining 60 forward primers for TCR Vbeta segments and 13 reverse primers for TCR Jbeta segments was used. TCRdb took over this immuneACCESS table, retaining in-frame rearrangements with V and J assigned. Such tables are incomplete; in checked studies, under half of the missing clones stem from an unresolved V gene, and the remainder is unexplained. For this sample there are some 130,000 clones; 75% appear just once. Roughly 7.3% of the sample comes from the top ten. The sample was PBMCs. Every receptor here comes from a man aged 25 to 40 in good health and CMV-seronegative.

This clone has a single count. The rearrangement uses TRBV4-1 and TRBJ1-1; unclear D gene. The V and J ends lost 3 bases and 3 bases respectively, with 17 bases between them. The CDR3 loop spans 16 amino acids. CDR1 and CDR2 from the germline V gene are MGHRA and YSYEKL. The CDR3 DNA reads as TGCGCCAGCAGCCAGGCGGACTTGATGGTATACACTGAAGCTTTCTTT. Protein: CASSQADLMVYTEAFF.

The chain is built from TRBV30 and TRBJ2-5, with D maybe TRBD1 (6 bases). The better agreement between TRBJ2-7 and the DNA end casts doubt on the J call. The CDR3 runs 14 residues. CDR1 and CDR2 from the germline V gene are GTSNPN and SVGIG (reference sequence). The CDR3 region is CAWNTGFGLYEQYF. DNA of the CDR3: TGTGCCTGGAACACAGGGTTCGGGCTATACGAGCAGTACTTC.

V and J are TRBV19 and TRBJ1-1; D gene unclear. Germline loops: CDR1 LNHDA, CDR2 SQIVND (reference sequence). V was clipped by 7 bases and J by 3 bases, with 12 bases between them. This CDR3 contains 13 residues. CDR3 in amino acids: CASTPLIYTEAFF. In nucleotides, the CDR3 is TGTGCCAGTACCCCTTTAATATACACTGAAGCTTTCTTT. The full variable domain, with the rest looked up from reference TRBV19 and TRBJ1-1, is DGGITQSPKYLFRKEGQNVTLSCEQNLNHDAMYWYRQDPGQGLRLIYYSQIVNDFQKGDIAEGYSVSREKKESFPLTVTSAQKNPTAFYLCASTPLIYTEAFFGQGTRLTVV.